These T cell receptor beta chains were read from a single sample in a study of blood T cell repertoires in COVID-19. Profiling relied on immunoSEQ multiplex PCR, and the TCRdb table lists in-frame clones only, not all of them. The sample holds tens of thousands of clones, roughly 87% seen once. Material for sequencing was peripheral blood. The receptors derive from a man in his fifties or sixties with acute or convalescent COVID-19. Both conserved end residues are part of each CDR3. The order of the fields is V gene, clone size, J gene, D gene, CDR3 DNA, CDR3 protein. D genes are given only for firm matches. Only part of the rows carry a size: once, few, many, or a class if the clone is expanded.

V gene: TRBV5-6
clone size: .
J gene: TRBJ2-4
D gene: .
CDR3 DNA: TGTGCCAGCAGCCCTCGGGCAGGGTCTAACATTCAGTACTTC
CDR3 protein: CASSPRAGSNIQYF

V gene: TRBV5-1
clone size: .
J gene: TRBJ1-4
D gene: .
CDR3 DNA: TGCGCCAGCAGCTTTGACACGGATAATGAAAAACTGTTTTTT
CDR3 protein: CASSFDTDNEKLFF

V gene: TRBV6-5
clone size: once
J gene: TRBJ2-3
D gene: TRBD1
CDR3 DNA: TGTGCCAGCAGTCCCAGACAGGGAGATACGCAGTATTTT
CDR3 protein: CASSPRQGDTQYF

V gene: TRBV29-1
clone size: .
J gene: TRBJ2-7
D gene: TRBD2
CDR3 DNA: TGCAGCGTTGTCCTAGCGGGGGGCTCCTACGAGCAGTACTTC
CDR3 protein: CSVVLAGGSYEQYF

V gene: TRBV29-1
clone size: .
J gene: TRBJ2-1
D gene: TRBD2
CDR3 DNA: TGCAGCGTTGGACTAGCGGGGGGCGATGAGCAGTTCTTC
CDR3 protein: CSVGLAGGDEQFF

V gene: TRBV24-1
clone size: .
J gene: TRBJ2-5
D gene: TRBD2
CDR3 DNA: TGTGCCACCAGACCTAGCGGGGGGCCGTACCAAGAGACCCAGTACTTC
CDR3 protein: CATRPSGGPYQETQYF

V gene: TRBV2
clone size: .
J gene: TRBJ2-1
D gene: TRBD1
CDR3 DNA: TGTGCCAGCAGTGTTGGGACAGCCGGCGATGAGCAGTTCTTC
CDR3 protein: CASSVGTAGDEQFF

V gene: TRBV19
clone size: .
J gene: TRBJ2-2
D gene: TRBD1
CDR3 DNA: TGTGCCAGTAAGGGACAGGGGACGGGCGGGGAGCTGTTTTTT
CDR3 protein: CASKGQGTGGELFF

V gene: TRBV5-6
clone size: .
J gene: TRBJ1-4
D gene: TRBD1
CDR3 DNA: TGTGCCAGCAGCTGGGGACAGGGAGACGAAAAACTGTTTTTT
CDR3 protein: CASSWGQGDEKLFF

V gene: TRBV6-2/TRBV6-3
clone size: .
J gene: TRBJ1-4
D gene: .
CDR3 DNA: TGTGCCAGCAGTTACTCGACGGGTGGCGAAAAACTGTTTTTT
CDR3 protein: CASSYSTGGEKLFF

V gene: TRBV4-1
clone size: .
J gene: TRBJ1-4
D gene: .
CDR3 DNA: TGCGCCAGCAGCCAAGGGGGGGGTGAAGAAAAACTGTTTTTT
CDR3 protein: CASSQGGGEEKLFF

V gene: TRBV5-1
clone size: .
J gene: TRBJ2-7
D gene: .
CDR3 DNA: TGCGCCAGCAGCGCCGACAGTATTCGGGACGAGCAGTACTTC
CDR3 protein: CASSADSIRDEQYF

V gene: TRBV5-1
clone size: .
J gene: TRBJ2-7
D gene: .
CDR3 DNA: TGCGCCAGCAGCTTCGGACAGCGACGTTCAGACGAGCAGTACTTC
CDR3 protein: CASSFGQRRSDEQYF